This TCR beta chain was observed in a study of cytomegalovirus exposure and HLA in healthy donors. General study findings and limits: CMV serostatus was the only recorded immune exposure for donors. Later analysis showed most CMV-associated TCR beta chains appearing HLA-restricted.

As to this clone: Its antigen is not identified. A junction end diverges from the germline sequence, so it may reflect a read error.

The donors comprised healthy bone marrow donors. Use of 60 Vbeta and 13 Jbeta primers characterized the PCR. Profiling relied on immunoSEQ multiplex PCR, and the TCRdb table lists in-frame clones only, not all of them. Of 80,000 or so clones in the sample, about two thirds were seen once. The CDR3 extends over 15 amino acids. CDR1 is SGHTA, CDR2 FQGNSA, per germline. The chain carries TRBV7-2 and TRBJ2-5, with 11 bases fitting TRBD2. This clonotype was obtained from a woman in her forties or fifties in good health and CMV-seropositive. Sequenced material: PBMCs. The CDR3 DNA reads TGTGCCAGCAGCCTAGCTCTAGCGGGGGGACATACCCAGTACTTC. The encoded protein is CASSLALAGGHTQYF.